A selection of T cell receptor beta chains follows, all from one sample in a study of T-cell memory formation after mild COVID-19. TCRdb recomputed calls from the 5' RACE reads with MiXCR, one row per CDR3 protein. The table lists about 400,000 distinct CDR3 sequences, more than 15% of them singletons. The sequencing input was PBMCs or a T cell subset sorted from them (not recorded which). These receptors all stem from a man aged 18 to 30 who had mild COVID-19 (a few samples of this study predate the infection). Cell type and time point are not known. Each CDR3 is given with its conserved first and last residue. D genes are given only for firm matches. Clone size is not always given. Where it is, it says once, few, many or a class for expanded clones.

v_gene: TRBV29-1
d_gene: NA
j_gene: TRBJ1-1
abundance: NA
CDR3nt: TGCAGCGTTGACAGGGCCTACCCTGAAGCTTTCTTT
CDR3aa: CSVDRAYPEAFF

v_gene: TRBV12-3/TRBV12-4
d_gene: TRBD1
j_gene: TRBJ1-2
abundance: NA
CDR3nt: TGTGCCAGCAGTTTCACAGGGGGCTCTGGCTACACCTTC
CDR3aa: CASSFTGGSGYTF

v_gene: TRBV20-1
d_gene: TRBD1
j_gene: TRBJ2-2
abundance: NA
CDR3nt: TGCAGTGCTCGAACCGGCGGGACAGGGACCGGGGAGCTGTTTTTT
CDR3aa: CSARTGGTGTGELFF

v_gene: TRBV5-1
d_gene: TRBD1
j_gene: TRBJ1-6
abundance: few
CDR3nt: TGCGCCAGCAGCTGGCCGGGACAGGCCCCCGCGGGGAGGAGTTCACCCCTCCACTTT
CDR3aa: CASSWPGQAPAGRSSPLHF

v_gene: TRBV7-6
d_gene: NA
j_gene: TRBJ1-6
abundance: many
CDR3nt: TGTGCCAGCAGCTTCGGGGCAGCTAATTCACCCCTCCACTTT
CDR3aa: CASSFGAANSPLHF

v_gene: TRBV7-8
d_gene: NA
j_gene: TRBJ1-2
abundance: few
CDR3nt: TGTGCCAGCAGCTCGGACAGACTCTATGGCTACACCTTC
CDR3aa: CASSSDRLYGYTF

v_gene: TRBV7-8
d_gene: TRBD1
j_gene: TRBJ2-1
abundance: few
CDR3nt: TGTGCCAGCAGCTTAGTGCCTCGGACAGGGGGTTTCAATGAGCAGTTCTTC
CDR3aa: CASSLVPRTGGFNEQFF

v_gene: TRBV7-2
d_gene: NA
j_gene: TRBJ1-1
abundance: once
CDR3nt: TGTGCCAGCAGCTTAGTTCGACGCGCTGAAGCTTTCTTT
CDR3aa: CASSLVRRAEAFF

v_gene: TRBV12-3/TRBV12-4
d_gene: NA
j_gene: TRBJ2-1
abundance: few
CDR3nt: TGTGCCAGCGCGGGCCGGGACACGAGAAGTGAGCAGTTCTTC
CDR3aa: CASAGRDTRSEQFF

v_gene: TRBV6-2/TRBV6-3
d_gene: TRBD1
j_gene: TRBJ2-1
abundance: NA
CDR3nt: TGTGCCAGCAGTCGACAGGGAGAGAACAATGAGCAGTTCTTC
CDR3aa: CASSRQGENNEQFF

v_gene: TRBV6-1
d_gene: TRBD1
j_gene: TRBJ2-1
abundance: NA
CDR3nt: TGTGCCAGCAGGCCTCACAGGGGTGAGCAGTTCTTC
CDR3aa: CASRPHRGEQFF

v_gene: TRBV7-9
d_gene: TRBD1
j_gene: TRBJ2-2
abundance: few
CDR3nt: TGTGCCAGCACCCACTCAGGGGGCCTTCTTTCTGGGGAGCTGTTTTTT
CDR3aa: CASTHSGGLLSGELFF

v_gene: TRBV5-4
d_gene: NA
j_gene: TRBJ2-1
abundance: few
CDR3nt: TGTGCCAGCAGCTTGGTACGGGTCGGCCACAATGAGCAGTTCTTC
CDR3aa: CASSLVRVGHNEQFF

v_gene: TRBV14
d_gene: NA
j_gene: TRBJ1-2
abundance: NA
CDR3nt: TGTGCCAGCAGCCAAGATCCGTCCCCCTATGGCTACACCTTC
CDR3aa: CASSQDPSPYGYTF

v_gene: TRBV27
d_gene: NA
j_gene: TRBJ2-1
abundance: few
CDR3nt: TGTGCCAGCGCAAGTATAATCTCCTACAATGAGCAGTTCTTC
CDR3aa: CASASIISYNEQFF

v_gene: TRBV27
d_gene: NA
j_gene: TRBJ1-2
abundance: few
CDR3nt: TGTGCCAGCAGAAGTTTCAGTAATGGCTACACCTTC
CDR3aa: CASRSFSNGYTF

v_gene: TRBV5-1
d_gene: NA
j_gene: TRBJ2-3
abundance: many
CDR3nt: TGCGCCAGCAGCTTGGAGCAGGTGGAAGATACGCAGTATTTT
CDR3aa: CASSLEQVEDTQYF

v_gene: TRBV5-1
d_gene: TRBD2
j_gene: TRBJ2-2
abundance: NA
CDR3nt: TGCGCCAGCAGCCAACCGGGACTAGCCCACACCGGGGAGCTGTTTTTT
CDR3aa: CASSQPGLAHTGELFF

v_gene: TRBV18
d_gene: TRBD1
j_gene: TRBJ1-4
abundance: NA
CDR3nt: TGTGCCAGCTCGGGACAGGGAATAAACGAAAAACTGTTTTTT
CDR3aa: CASSGQGINEKLFF

v_gene: TRBV7-2
d_gene: TRBD2
j_gene: TRBJ2-5
abundance: few
CDR3nt: TGTGCCAGCAGCTCCGGGTTTGGCGGGGGGAGTATGGAGACCCAGTACTTC
CDR3aa: CASSSGFGGGSMETQYF

v_gene: TRBV6-2/TRBV6-3
d_gene: NA
j_gene: TRBJ2-2
abundance: many
CDR3nt: TGTGCCAGCCGATTCCATCCCCAGGCCGGGGAGCTGTTTTTT
CDR3aa: CASRFHPQAGELFF

v_gene: TRBV3-1
d_gene: NA
j_gene: TRBJ2-3
abundance: few
CDR3nt: TGTGCCAGCAGCCAAGATGGGTCCCGGGGATATACGCAGTATTTT
CDR3aa: CASSQDGSRGYTQYF

v_gene: TRBV5-1
d_gene: TRBD1
j_gene: TRBJ2-1
abundance: few
CDR3nt: TGCGCCAGCAGCCCGCGGGACAGGGGCTTAGGGTCCTACAATGAGCAGTTCTTC
CDR3aa: CASSPRDRGLGSYNEQFF

v_gene: TRBV7-2
d_gene: TRBD2
j_gene: TRBJ2-3
abundance: few
CDR3nt: TGTGCCAGCAGCTTAGCGCCGGCTAGCGGGGATACGCAGTATTTT
CDR3aa: CASSLAPASGDTQYF